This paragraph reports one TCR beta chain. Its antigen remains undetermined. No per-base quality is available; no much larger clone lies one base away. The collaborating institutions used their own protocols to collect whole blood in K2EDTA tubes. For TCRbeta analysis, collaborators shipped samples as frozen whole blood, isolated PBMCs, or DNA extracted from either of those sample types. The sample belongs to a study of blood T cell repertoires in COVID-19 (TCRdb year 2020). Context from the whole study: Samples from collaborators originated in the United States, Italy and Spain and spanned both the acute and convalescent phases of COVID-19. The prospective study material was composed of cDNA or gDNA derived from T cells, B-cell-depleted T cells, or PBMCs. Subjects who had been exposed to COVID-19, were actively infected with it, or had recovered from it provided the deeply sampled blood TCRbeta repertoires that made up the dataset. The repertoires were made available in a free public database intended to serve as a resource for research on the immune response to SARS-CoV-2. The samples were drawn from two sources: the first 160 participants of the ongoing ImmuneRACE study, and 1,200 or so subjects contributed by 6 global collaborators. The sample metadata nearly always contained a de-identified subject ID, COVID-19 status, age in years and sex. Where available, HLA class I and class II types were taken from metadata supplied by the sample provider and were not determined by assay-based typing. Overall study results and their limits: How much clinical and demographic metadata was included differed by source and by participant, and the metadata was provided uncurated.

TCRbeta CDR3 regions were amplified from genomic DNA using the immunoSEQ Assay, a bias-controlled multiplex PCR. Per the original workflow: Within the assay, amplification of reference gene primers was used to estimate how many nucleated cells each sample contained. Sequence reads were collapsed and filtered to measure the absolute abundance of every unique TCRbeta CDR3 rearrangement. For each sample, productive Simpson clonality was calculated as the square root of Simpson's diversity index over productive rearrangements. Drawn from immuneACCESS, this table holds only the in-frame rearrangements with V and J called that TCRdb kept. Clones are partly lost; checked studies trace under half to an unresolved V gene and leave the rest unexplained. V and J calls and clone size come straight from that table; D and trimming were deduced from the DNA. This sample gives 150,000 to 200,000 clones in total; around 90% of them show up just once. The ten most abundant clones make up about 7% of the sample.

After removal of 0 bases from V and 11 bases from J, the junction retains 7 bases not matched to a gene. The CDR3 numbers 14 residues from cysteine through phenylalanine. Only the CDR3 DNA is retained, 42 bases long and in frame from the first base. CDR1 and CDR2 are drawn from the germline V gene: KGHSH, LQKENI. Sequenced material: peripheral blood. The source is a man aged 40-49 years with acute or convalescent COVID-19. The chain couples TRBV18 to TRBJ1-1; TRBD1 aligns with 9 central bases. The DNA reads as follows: TGTGCCAGCTCACCACCGAGGACAGGGGTAACCGCTTTCTTT. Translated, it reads CASSPPRTGVTAFF.